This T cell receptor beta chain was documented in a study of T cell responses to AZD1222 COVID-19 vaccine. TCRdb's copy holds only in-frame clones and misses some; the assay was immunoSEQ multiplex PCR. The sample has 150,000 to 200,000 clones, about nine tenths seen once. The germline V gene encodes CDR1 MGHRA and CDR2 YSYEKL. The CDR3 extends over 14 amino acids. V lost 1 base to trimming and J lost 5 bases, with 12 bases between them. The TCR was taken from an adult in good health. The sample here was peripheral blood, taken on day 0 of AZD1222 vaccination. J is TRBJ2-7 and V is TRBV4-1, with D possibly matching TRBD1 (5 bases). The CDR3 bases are TGCGCCAGCAGCCAAGGGCAGGGCGGCAACGAGCAGTACTTC. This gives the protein CASSQGQGGNEQYF.